This T cell receptor (beta chain) originates from a study of blood T cells in healthy people across ages (dated by TCRdb to between 2014 and 2017). About the investigation overall: In model experiments, roughly one uniquely barcoded TCR beta cDNA molecule per two T cells was captured by template switching. Using deep sequencing normalized with unique cDNA molecular identifiers, the study measured how TCR beta repertoire diversity changes with age. The donors were split into four age groups: young (average 16 years), middle-aged (about 40), aged (roughly 68) and long-lived (under 90). To avoid experimental bias, donors of different ages were spread randomly across the sequencing lanes. For two donors (one aged 18 to 29 and one aged 80 or older), the study analyzed two additional independent replicas of 1 million unique cDNA reads from the same blood draw.

Study-wide findings and limitations: Compared with the aged group, the long-lived group had more naive CD4+ T cells, fewer expanded clones and increased TCR diversity, suggesting age selection. Bulk unsorted PBMC profiling prevented conclusive comparison of naive and antigen-experienced compartments. Observed TCR beta diversity correlated strongly with the percentage of naive T cells measured by flow cytometry. Observed TCR beta diversity per million T cells fell roughly linearly with age, and a significant reduction was already apparent by age about 38. Donor CMV infection status was unknown, potentially confounding age-related changes in expanded clonotypes. Estimates of total diversity based on one million sequenced T cells were regarded as lower bounds and as underestimates.

This clonotype has only a few counts. Its antigen is currently not known. Base qualities are not provided; no much larger clone lies one nucleotide away. The library was built by means of 5' RACE. The sample was run on an Illumina HiSeq 2500. A second PCR of roughly 7 to 12 cycles was performed with a sample-barcoded 5' primer and a J-beta primer mix. Each TCR beta cDNA molecule received a unique molecular identifier from a template-switch 5' adaptor carrying 12 random nucleotides. Each sample yielded at least 2.5 million CDR3-containing paired-end reads. The Mint cDNA synthesis kit, primed by a TRBC-specific oligonucleotide, was used to synthesize first-strand cDNA from all RNA. After uracil-DNA glycosylase treatment, a first 18-cycle PCR used universal primers M1SS and BC2_uni_R on all cDNA. In the source study's methods: For normalization, 1 million high-quality reads, each with a distinct molecular identifier, were randomly selected from each sample. Reads sharing molecular identifiers were discarded rather than binned into consensus sequences. CDR3 identification, clonotype clustering and error correction used MiTCR with a Q25 quality threshold and the strictest error-elimination algorithm. A nonparametric unseen species model using Euler transformation provided a lower-bound estimate of total TCR beta diversity. Starting from the raw public reads, TCRdb applied fastp trimming at Q25, assembled clones with MiXCR and retained in-frame beta chains. Rows are combined by CDR3 protein, so each entry shows the most common genes and DNA. V and J calls and clone size were set by TCRdb, not the authors. In this sample the table shows roughly 1.6 million distinct CDR3 sequences, about 35% of which occur a single time. The ten largest clones represent about 10% of the sample.

The CDR3 covers 14 residues, taking in both the cysteine and the phenylalanine. Only the CDR3 portion is preserved as DNA: 42 bases, with reading frame beginning at the first base. Between the V and J ends, shortened by 2 bases and 0 bases respectively, the junction contains 7 bases. The germline V gene specifies SNHLY as CDR1 and FYNNEI as CDR2. The roughly 42 donors, aged about 6 to 100 years, were systemically healthy Caucasian individuals from Russia. Approximately 11 milliliters of peripheral blood were drawn from each donor into EDTA-treated Vacutainer tubes. Ficoll-Paque density-gradient centrifugation was used to isolate PBMCs, with at least 6 million per sample. Trizol reagent was used to extract total RNA from the PBMCs, yielding at least 5.5 micrograms per sample. The percentages of naive CD45RAhigh/CD27high T cells were determined by flow cytometry on a PBMC aliquot from every donor.

Sequencing was performed on blood. The V and J genes are TRBV2 and TRBJ1-2, and the D gene may be TRBD1, 6 bases matching. This sequence originates from a woman aged 30 to 39 in good health. The CDR3 amino acid sequence is: CASSERGANYGYTF. The DNA reads TGTGCCAGCAGTGAAAGGGGGGCTAACTATGGCTACACCTTC.